This entry lists 3 T cell receptor beta chains sequenced from one sample in a study of graft-versus-host responses after intestinal transplantation. The antigens of these receptors remain unknown. Produced via immunoSEQ multiplex PCR; TCRdb's table is partial and in-frame only. The sample includes about 120,000 clones, about 93% seen only once; the top ten take 0.4% to 0.55%. Here the sequenced sample was unstimulated CD8+ T cells sorted from spleen or lymph node cells, taken before intestinal transplant. Receptors were obtained from a human donor who received an intestinal transplant.

The chain is built from TRBV6-1 and TRBJ1-5; D perhaps matches TRBD1 (5 bases). Germline V gene sequence: CDR1 MNHNS, CDR2 SASEGT. The CDR3 is made up of 16 amino acids. V lost 4 bases and J lost 0, with 13 bases in between. The CDR3 reads CASSAWVGDSNQPQHF. For the CDR3, the DNA is TGTGCCAGCAGTGCCTGGGTGGGGGATAGCAATCAGCCCCAGCATTTT.

The V call is TRBV19, the J call TRBJ1-1, with D hard to call. V was pared by 7 bases and J by 0 bases, with 12 bases between. The CDR3 runs to 14 residues. Germline V gives CDR1 LNHDA, CDR2 SQIVND (reference sequence). CDR3 loop: CASNLGIMNTEAFF. DNA of the CDR3: TGTGCCAGTAATCTAGGCATCATGAACACTGAAGCTTTCTTT.

The chain couples TRBV10-2 to TRBJ1-2, with D perhaps matching TRBD1 (5 bases). There are 13 residues in the CDR3. Trimming took off 3 bases at V and 1 base at J, with 6 bases between the two ends. The germline gives CDR1 WSHSY, CDR2 SAAADI. The DNA for the CDR3 is TGCGCCAGCAGTGATCAGGGTAACTATGGCTACACCTTC. It yields the protein CASSDQGNYGYTF.